The 23 T cell receptor beta chains presented below share a single source sample, sequenced in a study of CD8 T cells in ankylosing spondylitis. Via MiXCR, TCRdb re-called the 5' RACE reads, giving one row per CDR3 protein. The sample has roughly 230,000 distinct CDR3 sequences; around 8% are singletons. The specimen was blood, either unsorted or a sorted T cell fraction (not recorded which). The source of these receptors is a female donor with ankylosing spondylitis or in good health (not recorded which).

This clonotype came up a few times. A much larger clone sits a single nucleotide away, making a read error possible. The chain recombines TRBV7-2 with TRBJ2-2; perhaps D is TRBD1 or TRBD2 (5 bases each). This CDR3 has 15 residues. V was cut by 5 bases and J by 0 bases, with 10 bases left in between. The V gene's germline CDR1 is SGHTA and CDR2 FQGNSA. The chain's CDR3 is CASSPGRANTGELFF. The CDR3 nucleotides read TGTGCCAGCAGCCCGGGACGGGCGAACACCGGGGAGCTGTTTTTT.

This clonotype was seen more than once but under ten times. The junction differs from germline at one of its ends, possibly a read error. This chain connects TRBV7-8 to TRBJ2-3; D uncertain. Looked up from germline, CDR1 is SGHVS and CDR2 is FQNEAQ. The CDR3 covers 12 residues. The CDR3, as DNA: TGTACCAGCAGCCCCCTGGGAGATACGCAGTATTTT. Its translation is CTSSPLGDTQYF.

CDR3 coding DNA: TGTGCCAGCAGTTACTCGGGACAGGTCTATGGCTACACCTTC. This gives the protein CASSYSGQVYGYTF. The chain has TRBV6-5 and TRBJ1-2; 8 bases agree with TRBD1. The CDR3 sequence is 14 residues long. The germline gives CDR1 MNHEY, CDR2 SVGAGI. With V trimmed by 0 bases and J by 4 bases, 1 base remained unmatched.

This clonotype was observed at least ten times. This chain links TRBV20-1 with TRBJ1-6; D is uncertain. The germline V gene encodes CDR1 DFQATT and CDR2 SNEGSKA (reference sequence). Trimming pared 6 bases from V and 8 bases from J, leaving 20 bases between. This CDR3 has 15 amino acids. In nucleotides, the CDR3 is TGCAGTGCCAATGCCTTAGGAGCGAGGGATTCACCCCTCCACTTT. Translation gives CSANALGARDSPLHF.

There are many counts of this clonotype. The chain uses TRBV6-1 and TRBJ1-1; D remains ambiguous. V lost 6 bases to trimming and J lost 1 base, with 12 bases between them. In germline, CDR1 is MNHNS, CDR2 SASEGT. The CDR3 length is 14 residues. The CDR3, as DNA: TGTGCCAGCAGCTCACAGCAAGGGAACACTGAAGCTTTCTTT. The encoded protein is CASSSQQGNTEAFF.

This clonotype was observed many times. The chain combines TRBV12-2 with TRBJ1-1; TRBD1 was called by the table and not checked on the DNA. TRBV12-2 represents a pseudogene. The CDR3 covers 19 residues. The CDR3 DNA is TGTGCAAGTCGCTTAGAGCAGGACAGGGGGCGAAAGCTGGACACTGAAGCTTTCTTT. This translates into CASRLEQDRGRKLDTEAFF.

This chain uses TRBV20-1 with TRBJ1-1; tentative D call: TRBD1 (6 bases). The CDR3 loop spans 14 amino acids. The germline V and J ends were trimmed by 0 bases and 4 bases, with 12 bases remaining between them. Germline assignment: CDR1 DFQATT and CDR2 SNEGSKA (reference sequence). CDR3 residues: CSARDRRGGTEAFF. DNA for the CDR3: TGCAGTGCTAGAGATCGTAGAGGGGGCACTGAAGCTTTCTTT.

This clonotype was found many times. The chain couples TRBV28 to TRBJ2-7; D is unclear. Per the germline V gene, CDR1 is MDHEN and CDR2 is SYDVKM. V was shortened by 4 bases and J by 0 bases, with 22 bases between the two germline ends. The CDR3 covers 18 residues. CDR3 amino acids: CASSSTPPGRISSYEQYF. The CDR3 coding sequence is TGTGCCAGCAGTTCCACCCCCCCCGGCAGGATCAGCTCCTACGAGCAGTACTTC.

This clonotype was recorded many times. The V call is TRBV7-8, the J call TRBJ1-1; D is ambiguous. This CDR3 is built from 16 residues. The germline gives CDR1 SGHVS, CDR2 FQNEAQ. Deletions cut 1 base from V and 4 bases from J, with 16 bases between. The CDR3 DNA follows: TGTGCCAGCAGCTTAGTAACCGGGTCTCATATCACTGAAGCTTTCTTT. This gives the protein CASSLVTGSHITEAFF.

This clonotype occurred many times. This sequence joins TRBV6-1 and TRBJ1-3, with D perhaps TRBD1 (6 bases). Between the trimmed V and J ends, which lost 7 bases and 0 bases, there was a span of 16 bases. Germline loops: CDR1 MNHNS, CDR2 SASEGT. The CDR3 has 16 amino acids. The DNA for the CDR3 is TGTGCCAGCAATCATCTCGGACAGCGCTCTGGAAACACCATATATTTT. It encodes CASNHLGQRSGNTIYF.

The chain uses TRBV11-1 and TRBJ1-1, with a tentative D call TRBD1 (6 bases). CDR3 length: 19 amino acids. Trimming took off 5 bases at V and 6 bases at J, with 31 bases between the two ends. Germline CDR1 and CDR2: SGHAT and FQDESV (reference sequence). For the CDR3, the DNA is TGTGCCAGCAGCCGAGGCCTTTACAGGGATCCGGGAGTAAGCCCTGAAGCTTTCTTT. Protein: CASSRGLYRDPGVSPEAFF.

This clonotype turned up a few times. This chain uses TRBV7-2 with TRBJ2-2; 13 bases are shared with TRBD2. Per germline, CDR1 SGHTA and CDR2 FQGNSA. V lost 5 bases and J lost 5; bases outside the gene matches: 2. The CDR3 is 15 residues long. The CDR3 region is CASSQTSGRTGELFF. CDR3 DNA sequence: TGTGCCAGCAGCCAGACTAGCGGGAGGACCGGGGAGCTGTTTTTT.

The chain recombines TRBV6-2 or TRBV6-3 with TRBJ2-5, with D possibly matching TRBD2 (6 bases). Trimming took 5 bases from V and 9 from J, leaving 19 bases between them. This CDR3 contains 14 residues. In germline, CDR1 is MNHEY, CDR2 SVGEGT. The CDR3 sequence: CASSPGSLSGAQYF. CDR3 in DNA: TGTGCCAGCAGTCCCGGGTCCCTATCGGGGGCCCAGTACTTC.

This clonotype was seen repeatedly, ten times or more. This chain joins TRBV6-2 or TRBV6-3 and TRBJ1-2; 7 bases are a match to TRBD1. CDR1 MNHEY and CDR2 SVGEGT come from the germline V gene. Trimming took 6 bases from V and 4 from J; bases not matched to a gene: 5. The CDR3 extends over 13 amino acids. The CDR3 nucleotides are TGTGCCAGCAGCGCGACAGGGACCTATGGCTACACCTTC. Its translation is CASSATGTYGYTF.

This clonotype was counted at least ten times. The chain has TRBV7-4 and TRBJ1-6, with D possibly matching TRBD1 (5 bases). There are 17 residues in the CDR3. Trimming shortened V by 0 bases and J by 6 bases, and 15 bases separated the two germline ends. Germline assignment: CDR1 SGHVT and CDR2 SQSDAQ. The CDR3 DNA follows: TGTGCCAGCAGCTTAGCCCCTACAGGTGCCTCTAATTCACCCCTCCACTTT. Protein product: CASSLAPTGASNSPLHF.

This clonotype appeared many times. The rearrangement links TRBV6-1 to TRBJ1-4, with a possible D match to TRBD1 (5 bases). Per the germline V gene, CDR1 is MNHNS and CDR2 is SASEGT. V lost 6 bases and J lost 4, with 15 bases in between. The CDR3 is 15 residues long. For the CDR3, the DNA is TGTGCCAGCAGCCCAAGACAGCCCTATAATGAAAAACTGTTTTTT. This codes for CASSPRQPYNEKLFF.

This clonotype has only a few counts. The chain uses TRBV4-3 and TRBJ2-1; the match to TRBD1 covers 9 bases. Losses at the gene ends were 4 bases for V and 6 bases for J; bases not matched to a gene: 4. Per germline, CDR1 LGHNA and CDR2 YSLEER. CDR3 size: 14 residues. This CDR3 is CASSRQGVSNEQFF. The CDR3 DNA follows: TGCGCCAGCAGCCGACAGGGGGTAAGCAATGAGCAGTTCTTC.

This clonotype was seen at least ten times. The chain links TRBV29-1 to TRBJ1-2; perhaps TRBD1 as D (5 bases). This CDR3 region has 13 residues. Trimming stripped 7 bases from V and 6 bases from J, with 18 bases between. Per germline, CDR1 SQVTM and CDR2 ANQGSEA. CDR3 nucleotides: TGCAGCGCCGCCTCACAGGTGGTCCATGGCTACACCTTC. It codes for CSAASQVVHGYTF.

This clonotype was found many times. The chain combines TRBV6-1 with TRBJ2-3; tentatively, D is TRBD1 (6 bases). The V gene's germline CDR1 is MNHNS and CDR2 SASEGT. The CDR3 length is 15 residues. Trimming shortened V by 5 bases and J by 5 bases, and 17 bases separated the two germline ends. In nucleotides, the CDR3 is TGTGCCAGCAGTATGGGGGCAGGGGATGGAGATACGCAGTATTTT. Protein: CASSMGAGDGDTQYF.

Worth noting for this clonotype: This could be a read error, since a much larger clone is one nucleotide away. The J gene is TRBJ1-2, the V gene TRBV30; D not resolved. The CDR3 is 13 residues long. In germline, CDR1 is GTSNPN, CDR2 SVGIG (reference sequence). In nucleotides, the CDR3 is TGTGCCTGGAGTGTACTGGGCAACTGTGGCTACACCTTC. Amino acid sequence: CAWSVLGNCGYTF.

V and J are TRBV29-1 and TRBJ2-5; weak D call: TRBD2 (5 bases). The CDR3 covers 10 residues. V lost 8 bases and J 5 bases, leaving 9 bases between the germline ends. Germline V gene data show CDR1 as SQVTM and CDR2 as ANQGSEA. The CDR3 loop reads CSSREETQYF. The CDR3, as DNA: TGCAGCTCAAGGGAGGAGACCCAGTACTTC.

V usage is TRBV30 and J usage is TRBJ2-3, with 8 bases lining up with TRBD1. Trimming removed 5 bases from V and 2 bases from J; junction bases left unmatched: 9. CDR1 and CDR2 from the germline V gene are GTSNPN and SVGIG (reference sequence). The CDR3 loop spans 15 amino acids. CDR3 bases: TGTGCCTGGGATCTTACAGGGGGATCCACAGATACGCAGTATTTT. Translating gives CAWDLTGGSTDTQYF.

The chain's CDR3 is CASSQVGGRANEQFF. CDR3 sequence (DNA): TGCGCCAGCAGCCAAGTGGGGGGGAGAGCCAATGAGCAGTTCTTC. This sequence joins TRBV4-1 and TRBJ2-1, with 7 bases aligning to TRBD2. The CDR3 runs to 15 residues. J lost 6 bases, V lost 1 base, and 6 bases had no gene match. Germline values: CDR1 MGHRA, CDR2 YSYEKL.